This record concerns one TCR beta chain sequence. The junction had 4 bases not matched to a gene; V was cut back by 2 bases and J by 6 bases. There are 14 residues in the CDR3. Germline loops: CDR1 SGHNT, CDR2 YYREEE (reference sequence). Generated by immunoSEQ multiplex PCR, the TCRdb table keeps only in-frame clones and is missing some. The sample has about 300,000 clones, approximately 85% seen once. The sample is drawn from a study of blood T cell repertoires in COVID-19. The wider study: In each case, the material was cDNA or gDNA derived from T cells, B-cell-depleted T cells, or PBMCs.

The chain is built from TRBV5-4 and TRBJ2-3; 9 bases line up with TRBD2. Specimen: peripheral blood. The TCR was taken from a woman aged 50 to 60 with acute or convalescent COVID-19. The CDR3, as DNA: TGTGCCAGCAGCTTCTTGCTAGCGGGGGATACGCAGTATTTT. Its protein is CASSFLLAGDTQYF. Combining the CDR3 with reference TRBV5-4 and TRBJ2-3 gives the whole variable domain ETGVTQSPTHLIKTRGQQVTLRCSSQSGHNTVSWYQQALGQGPQFIFQYYREEENGRGNFPPRFSGLQFPNYSSELNVNALELDDSALYLCASSFLLAGDTQYFGPGTRLTVL.